Listed below are T cell receptor beta chains from one sample, sequenced in a study of shared clonotypes between healthy human individuals. The repertoire was sequenced with immunoSEQ multiplex PCR; TCRdb's copy has only in-frame clones and lacks some. The sample consists of 2 million to 2.5 million clones, over 85% of them appearing once. Sequenced sample: naive CD8+ T cells sorted from blood. Receptors originate from a man aged 18 to 30 in good health. The CDR3 runs from the conserved cysteine through the conserved F or W. The order of the fields is clone size, D gene, V gene, J gene, CDR3 protein, CDR3 DNA. D genes are given only for firm matches. Some rows have no size entry. The others give once, few or many, or a class for an expanded clone.

NA	NA	TRBV28	TRBJ1-2	CASSLGRQPNYGYTF	TGTGCCAGCAGTTTAGGCAGACAACCTAACTATGGCTACACCTTC
NA	TRBD2	TRBV27	TRBJ2-1	CASRAGVLNEQFF	TGTGCCAGCCGGGCGGGAGTCTTAAATGAGCAGTTCTTC
NA	NA	TRBV6-5	TRBJ2-7	CASSPDLDHEQYF	TGTGCCAGCAGTCCCGACTTGGACCACGAGCAGTACTTC
once	NA	TRBV6-5	TRBJ2-5	CASSSTGLEREETQYF	TGTGCCAGCAGTTCCACAGGGTTGGAGAGGGAAGAGACCCAGTACTTC
NA	NA	TRBV11-2	TRBJ1-2	CASSLGLNYGYTF	TGTGCCAGCAGCTTAGGACTTAACTATGGCTACACCTTC
NA	TRBD2	TRBV5-1	TRBJ2-3	CASSLTSGAVDTQYF	TGCGCCAGCAGCTTGACTAGCGGGGCGGTAGATACGCAGTATTTT
NA	NA	TRBV27	TRBJ2-7	CASSLGGLGYEQYF	TGTGCCAGCAGTTTAGGAGGCCTGGGCTACGAGCAGTACTTC
NA	TRBD2	TRBV18	TRBJ2-1	CASSPPLAVYNEQFF	TGTGCCAGCTCACCACCCCTAGCGGTTTACAATGAGCAGTTCTTC
NA	TRBD2	TRBV7-6	TRBJ2-1	CASSYSTSGRAPSSEQFF	TGTGCCAGCAGCTACTCGACTAGCGGGAGGGCCCCGAGTAGTGAGCAGTTCTTC
NA	TRBD2	TRBV6-1	TRBJ2-1	CASSEDGYSGAYNEQFF	TGTGCCAGCAGTGAAGATGGGTATAGCGGGGCTTACAATGAGCAGTTCTTC
NA	NA	TRBV27	TRBJ1-1	CASSTDLGGSMNTEAFF	TGTGCCAGCAGTACAGACCTAGGGGGGAGCATGAACACTGAAGCTTTCTTT
NA	TRBD1	TRBV5-1	TRBJ2-5	CASGRDRGTLETQYF	TGCGCCAGCGGCCGGGACAGGGGTACCCTCGAGACCCAGTACTTC
NA	NA	TRBV5-6	TRBJ1-6	CASSPQAGSPLHF	TGTGCCAGCAGCCCGCAGGCGGGTTCACCCCTCCACTTT
NA	NA	TRBV6-6	TRBJ2-1	CASSYRRYLTNNEQFF	TGTGCCAGCAGTTACCGGAGGTACCTTACCAACAATGAGCAGTTCTTC
NA	NA	TRBV27	TRBJ2-7	CASSASPSSGYEQYF	TGTGCCAGCAGTGCCTCTCCTAGTTCCGGCTACGAGCAGTACTTC
NA	NA	TRBV11-2	TRBJ2-5	CASSLVLAGKETQYF	TGTGCCAGCAGCTTAGTTTTGGCAGGGAAAGAGACCCAGTACTTC
NA	NA	TRBV6-5	TRBJ1-4	CASSLYRAGWEKLFF	TGTGCCAGCAGTTTATATCGCGCGGGTTGGGAAAAACTGTTTTTT
NA	TRBD2	TRBV29-1	TRBJ2-7	CSVITGAGDEQYF	TGCAGCGTCATAACAGGAGCGGGGGACGAGCAGTACTTC
NA	TRBD2	TRBV4-1	TRBJ2-7	CASSQDNSGSYEQYF	TGCGCCAGCAGCCAAGATAATAGCGGGAGTTACGAGCAGTACTTC
NA	TRBD1	TRBV28	TRBJ1-5	CASRPEGQGNQPQHF	TGTGCCAGCAGACCAGAGGGACAGGGAAATCAGCCCCAGCATTTT
NA	NA	TRBV6-5	TRBJ1-3	CASSTRQVSGNTIYF	TGTGCCAGCAGTACTCGACAGGTATCGGGAAACACCATATATTTT
NA	NA	TRBV7-6	TRBJ2-3	CASSLEGERADTQYF	TGTGCCAGCAGCTTAGAAGGTGAGAGGGCAGATACGCAGTATTTT
NA	TRBD1	TRBV6-1	TRBJ2-7	CASTPGQGLLYEQYF	TGTGCCAGCACCCCGGGACAGGGCCTCCTCTACGAGCAGTACTTC
NA	NA	TRBV7-9	TRBJ2-7	CASSLSILRGSSSYEQYF	TGTGCCAGCAGCTTATCCATACTAAGGGGCTCCAGCTCCTACGAGCAGTACTTC
NA	NA	TRBV4-3	TRBJ1-5	CASSQDSVAGNQPQHF	TGCGCCAGCAGCCAAGATTCGGTCGCTGGCAATCAGCCCCAGCATTTT
NA	NA	TRBV9	TRBJ1-2	CASSPESGTNYGYTF	TGTGCCAGCAGCCCTGAGTCCGGGACAAACTATGGCTACACCTTC
NA	NA	TRBV7-9	TRBJ2-5	CASSLLEPRETQYF	TGTGCCAGCAGCTTATTGGAACCTCGGGAGACCCAGTACTTC